Below are 21 T cell receptor beta chains sequenced from a single sample in a study of OX40 agonist ivuxolimab in advanced cancers. TCRdb's table, derived via immunoSEQ multiplex PCR, lists solely in-frame clones and lacks some. The repertoire holds over 40,000 clones, approximately 80% seen once, with less than 3.5% in the top ten. The source material was CD4+ or CD8+ T cells sorted from blood, sampled in a trial of the OX40 agonist ivuxolimab. The receptors come from an adult with an advanced solid tumor such as melanoma, head and neck, liver or kidney cancer.

The genes are TRBV10-1 and TRBJ1-5; D remains ambiguous. The CDR3 runs to 13 residues. Germline V gene lookup returns CDR1 WNHNN and CDR2 SYGVQD (reference sequence). Trimming shortened V by 6 bases and J by 2 bases, and 8 bases separated the two germline ends. The CDR3 nucleotides read TGCGCCAGCAGGGACGGGTGCAATCAGCCCCAGCATTTT. Translated, it gives CASRDGCNQPQHF.

The V call is TRBV10-3, the J call TRBJ2-7; TRBD2 agrees at 7 bases. CDR3 length: 13 amino acids. Germline lookup yields CDR1 ENHRY and CDR2 SYGVKD. V lost 10 bases, J lost 6 bases, and 12 bases stayed unmatched. The CDR3 nucleotides read TGTGCCACCGGCGGGACGGGAGGTACCGAGCAGTACTTC. Its translation: CATGGTGGTEQYF.

The chain has TRBV7-6 and TRBJ2-6; D unclear. Between the trimmed V and J ends, which lost 5 bases and 2 bases, there was a span of 7 bases. Germline V gene lookup returns CDR1 SGHVS and CDR2 FNYEAQ. This CDR3 comprises 14 residues. The CDR3 coding sequence is TGTGCCAGCAGCCAACTTACTGGGGCCAACGTCCTGACTTTC. Protein: CASSQLTGANVLTF.

Concerning this clone itself: In the same sample, other DNA sequences code for this CDR3. This chain connects TRBV1 to TRBJ1-2. TRBV1 is noted as a pseudogene. The CDR3 is made up of 15 amino acids. The DNA of the CDR3 is TGCACCAGCAGCCGAATGGACGGAAACTGTTATGGCTACACCTTC. Protein sequence: CTSSRMDGNCYGYTF.

Only one count was recorded for this clone. The rearrangement joins TRBV9 to TRBJ1-1, with TRBD1 as a possible D gene (6 bases). This CDR3 region has 14 residues. V dropped 4 bases and J dropped 2 bases, with 12 bases sitting between them. The germline V gene encodes CDR1 SGDLS and CDR2 YYNGEE. CDR3 loop: CASSPSGANTEAFF. CDR3 bases: TGTGCCAGCAGCCCCTCGGGGGCAAACACTGAAGCTTTCTTT.

The chain joins TRBV28 to TRBJ1-5; D unresolved. CDR1 and CDR2 from the germline V gene are MDHEN and SYDVKM. Trimming took 5 bases from V and 4 from J, leaving 12 bases between them. This CDR3 is built from 14 residues. The CDR3 loop is CASSLGWGNQPQHF. In DNA, the CDR3 is TGTGCCAGCAGTCTGGGGTGGGGTAATCAGCCCCAGCATTTT. Supplemented by reference TRBV28 and TRBJ1-5, the full variable domain reads DVKVTQSSRYLVKRTGEKVFLECVQDMDHENMFWYRQDPGLGLRLIYFSYDVKMKEKGDIPEGYSVSREKKERFSLILESASTNQTSMYLCASSLGWGNQPQHFGDGTRLSIL.

The V and J genes are TRBV7-2 and TRBJ2-6; D not resolved. V was pared by 1 base and J by 0 bases, with 13 bases between. The germline V gene has CDR1 SGHTA and CDR2 FQGNSA. The CDR3 contains 18 residues. CDR3 loop: CASSLVGSPPSGANVLTF. Written as DNA, the CDR3 is TGTGCCAGCAGCTTAGTGGGGTCCCCTCCCTCTGGGGCCAACGTCCTGACTTTC.

This clone showed up just once. This chain connects TRBV29-1 to TRBJ1-4; D may be TRBD1 (6 bases). CDR1 and CDR2 from the germline V gene are SQVTM and ANQGSEA. CDR3 length: 14 amino acids. Trimming pared 7 bases from V and 4 bases from J, leaving 16 bases between. The DNA of the CDR3 is TGCAGCGGACCCAAGGACAGAAATAATGAAAAACTGTTTTTT. Amino acids: CSGPKDRNNEKLFF.

The V and J genes are TRBV7-9 and TRBJ2-3; D may be TRBD1 (5 bases). Trimming cost V 5 bases and J 0 bases, with 15 bases left between them. The CDR3 spans 16 residues. Per germline, CDR1 SEHNR and CDR2 FQNEAQ (reference sequence). The CDR3 region has the DNA TGTGCCAGCAGCAGAACAGGCGCAACTAGCACAGATACGCAGTATTTT. Protein product: CASSRTGATSTDTQYF.

CDR3 sequence: CASSLYPGQLLGVGIGYTF. CDR3 nucleotide sequence: TGTGCCAGCAGTTTATATCCGGGACAGCTGTTAGGGGTGGGGATCGGCTACACCTTC. The chain joins TRBV27 to TRBJ1-2; 7 nucleotides match TRBD1. Per germline, CDR1 MNHEY and CDR2 SMNVEV (reference sequence). Trimming cost V 1 base and J 8 bases; bases outside gene matches: 22. The CDR3 extends over 19 amino acids.

This chain connects TRBV4-2 to TRBJ2-3; D not resolved. The CDR3 covers 15 residues. Germline V gene lookup returns CDR1 LGHNA and CDR2 YNFKEQ. The V gene lost 4 bases and the J gene lost 2 bases, with 13 bases spanning the gap. The CDR3 protein is CASSLGNPTTDTQYF. CDR3 in DNA: TGTGCCAGCAGCCTTGGGAACCCCACCACAGATACGCAGTATTTT.

The rearrangement uses TRBV2 and TRBJ1-5; a possible D gene is TRBD1 (5 bases). This CDR3 is 14 amino acids long. Germline V CDR1 and CDR2: SNHLY, FYNNEI. With 5 bases removed from V and 6 bases from J, the gap between germline ends came to 14 bases. In DNA, the CDR3 is TGTGCCAGCAGTCTCTCAGGGTTGGCTCAGCCCCAGCATTTT. The encoded protein is CASSLSGLAQPQHF.

CDR3 sequence reads: CASRELSNQPQHF. CDR3 DNA sequence: TGTGCCAGCCGTGAGCTGAGCAATCAGCCCCAGCATTTT. The rearrangement uses TRBV7-9 and TRBJ1-5; D gene uncertain. The CDR3 consists of 13 residues. Germline CDR1 and CDR2: SEHNR and FQNEAQ (reference sequence). With 8 bases removed from V and 1 base from J, the gap between germline ends came to 9 bases. The full variable domain, its missing parts supplied by reference TRBV7-9 and TRBJ1-5, is DTGVSQNPRHKITKRGQNVTFRCDPISEHNRLYWYRQTLGQGPEFLTYFQNEAQLEKSRLLSDRFSAERPKGSFSTLEIQRTEQGDSAMYLCASRELSNQPQHFGDGTRLSIL.

The V gene is TRBV5-5, the J gene TRBJ1-4; 8 bases are shared with TRBD1. Germline V lookup: CDR1 SGHKS, CDR2 YYEKEE (reference sequence). V shed 2 bases and J 9 bases; nucleotides not matched to a gene: 9. CDR3 size: 15 residues. DNA for the CDR3: TGTGCCAGCAGCTTTCGCCAGGGGGCAGTGCAAAAACTGTTTTTT. It is translated as CASSFRQGAVQKLFF.

The chain has TRBV6-1 and TRBJ1-4; D ambiguous. The V and J ends lost 7 bases and 7 bases respectively, with 16 bases between them. This CDR3 is built from 14 residues. The germline V gene encodes CDR1 MNHNS and CDR2 SASEGT. In nucleotides, the CDR3 is TGTGCCAGCATCCTGGGAGGGAGCGGTGAAAAACTGTTTTTT. This gives the protein CASILGGSGEKLFF.

J is TRBJ2-7 and V is TRBV6-5; D gene ambiguous. CDR3 length equals 13 residues. CDR1 and CDR2 from the germline V gene are MNHEY and SVGAGI. Trimming shortened V by 1 base and J by 6 bases, and 10 bases separated the two germline ends. CDR3 nucleotides: TGTGCCAGCAGTTACTTACTCCTGTGCGAGCAGTACTTC. Its translation: CASSYLLLCEQYF.

This sequence joins TRBV2 and TRBJ1-4, with D possibly matching TRBD1 (5 bases). Germline-derived CDR1 and CDR2 are SNHLY and FYNNEI. The CDR3 consists of 13 residues. Trimming took 10 bases from V and 11 from J, leaving 20 bases between them. CDR3 in amino acids: CANTGTHKGKLFF. DNA of the CDR3: TGTGCCAACACCGGGACGCACAAGGGGAAACTGTTTTTT.

The V call is TRBV11-3, the J call TRBJ2-7; D is perhaps TRBD2 (6 bases). CDR3 length: 14 amino acids. Per germline, CDR1 SGHNT and CDR2 YENEEA. V was clipped by 0 bases and J by 5 bases, with 11 bases between them. CDR3 residues: CASSLEAVADEQYF. The CDR3 DNA reads TGTGCCAGCAGCTTAGAGGCAGTAGCGGACGAGCAGTACTTC.

The rearrangement joins TRBV9 to TRBJ2-1, with a possible D match to TRBD1 (6 bases). The V gene lost 0 bases and the J gene lost 1 base, with 8 bases spanning the gap. This CDR3 has 15 residues. Germline V gene data show CDR1 as SGDLS and CDR2 as YYNGEE. The CDR3 protein is CASSVGGQSYNEQFF. For the CDR3, the DNA is TGTGCCAGCAGCGTAGGAGGACAGTCCTACAATGAGCAGTTCTTC.

The CDR3 nucleotides read TGTGCCAGCAGTGACTCTCGGGGGAACCAAGAGACCCAGTACTTC. Translating it yields CASSDSRGNQETQYF. J is TRBJ2-5 and V is TRBV28, with a tentative D call TRBD2 (6 bases). The CDR3 has 15 amino acids. V was clipped by 5 bases and J by 0 bases, with 13 bases between them. Germline CDR1 MDHEN, CDR2 SYDVKM.

The chain couples TRBV30 to TRBJ1-4; D possibly corresponds to TRBD1 (6 bases). CDR1 is GTSNPN, CDR2 SVGIG, per germline (reference sequence). The CDR3 has 16 amino acids. Trimming shortened V by 2 bases and J by 9 bases, and 22 bases separated the two germline ends. The CDR3 DNA is TGTGCCTGGAGTAGGACAGACAGCGCCCTAATGAAAAAACTGTTTTTT. It specifies CAWSRTDSALMKKLFF.